The 6 T cell receptor beta chains presented below share a single source sample, sequenced in a study of B cell selection in AIRE deficiency. The assay was immunoSEQ multiplex PCR, and TCRdb's table has in-frame clones only and misses some. The sample shows 20,000 to 25,000 clones, 90% to 98% of them seen only once. The sorted conventional CD4 T cells were gated as CD4+CD127+. Sequencing was performed on CD4+CD127+ conventional T cells sorted from PBMCs. The receptors here all came from a human donor in good health.

V and J are TRBV4-1 and TRBJ2-1, with D perhaps TRBD2 (8 bases). Germline CDR1 and CDR2: MGHRA and YSYEKL. CDR3 length equals 16 residues. Trimming shortened V by 4 bases and J by 3 bases, and 16 bases separated the two germline ends. This chain's CDR3 is CASSPAGAGGYNEQFF. CDR3 coding DNA: TGCGCCAGCAGCCCAGCGGGGGCAGGGGGCTACAATGAGCAGTTCTTC.

The chain combines TRBV27 with TRBJ2-3; 8 positions match TRBD2. Germline CDR1 is MNHEY and CDR2 is SMNVEV (reference sequence). The CDR3 has 13 residues. The trim removed 6 bases at V and 3 bases at J, leaving 2 bases unmatched. The CDR3 is CASRAGATDTQYF. Here the CDR3 DNA reads TGTGCCAGCAGAGCGGGAGCGACAGATACGCAGTATTTT.

The CDR3 DNA reads TGTGCCAGCAGTCACCCGGGACAGATGATAAACAATCAGCCCCAGCATTTT. This sequence encodes CASSHPGQMINNQPQHF. The chain is built from TRBV27 and TRBJ1-5; 7 bases are shared with TRBD1. CDR1 MNHEY and CDR2 SMNVEV come from the germline V gene (reference sequence). The CDR3 runs to 17 residues. J gave up 3 bases and V 5 bases, and 13 bases lay outside the gene matches.

The chain links TRBV28 to TRBJ2-3; no clear D. Germline V lookup: CDR1 MDHEN, CDR2 SYDVKM. V was trimmed by 6 bases and J by 7 bases, leaving 11 bases between them. The CDR3 runs 12 residues. The CDR3 here is CASRLGAYTQYF. In DNA form, the CDR3 reads TGTGCCAGCAGACTCGGCGCTTATACGCAGTATTTT. The whole variable domain, filled in from reference TRBV28 and TRBJ2-3, reads DVKVTQSSRYLVKRTGEKVFLECVQDMDHENMFWYRQDPGLGLRLIYFSYDVKMKEKGDIPEGYSVSREKKERFSLILESASTNQTSMYLCASRLGAYTQYFGPGTRLTVL.

J is TRBJ2-7 and V is TRBV18; a weak D match, TRBD1 (6 bases). The CDR3 totals 13 residues. Germline V CDR1 and CDR2: KGHSH, LQKENI. V shed 2 bases and J shed 2 bases, with 7 bases lying between them. This CDR3 reads CASSPAGAYEQYF. CDR3 nucleotide sequence: TGTGCCAGCTCACCAGCAGGGGCCTACGAGCAGTACTTC.

The J gene is TRBJ2-2, the V gene TRBV19; the D gene is possibly TRBD2 (6 bases). Trimming left V 7 bases short and J 4 bases short, with 13 bases between. CDR3 length: 14 residues. Germline V gene lookup returns CDR1 LNHDA and CDR2 SQIVND (reference sequence). The CDR3 DNA reads as TGTGCCAGTACGTGGGGACTTTCCACCGGGGAGCTGTTTTTT. As protein: CASTWGLSTGELFF.